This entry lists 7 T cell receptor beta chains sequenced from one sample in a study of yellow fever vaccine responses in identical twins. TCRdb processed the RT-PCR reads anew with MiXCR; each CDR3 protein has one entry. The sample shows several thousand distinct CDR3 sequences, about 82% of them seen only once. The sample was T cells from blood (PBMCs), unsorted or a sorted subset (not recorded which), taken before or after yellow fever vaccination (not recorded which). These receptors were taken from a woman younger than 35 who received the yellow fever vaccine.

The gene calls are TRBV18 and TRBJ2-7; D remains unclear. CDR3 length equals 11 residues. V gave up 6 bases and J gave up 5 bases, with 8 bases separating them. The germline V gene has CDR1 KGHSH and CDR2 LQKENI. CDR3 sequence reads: CASSLGNEQYF. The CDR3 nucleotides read TGTGCCAGCTCCTTGGGGAACGAGCAGTACTTC.

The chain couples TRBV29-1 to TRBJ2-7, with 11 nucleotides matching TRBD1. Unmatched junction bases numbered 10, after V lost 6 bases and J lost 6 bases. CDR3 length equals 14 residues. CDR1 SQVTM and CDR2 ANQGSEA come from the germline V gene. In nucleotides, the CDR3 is TGCAGCGTCACTCCCCGGGACAGGGGGGTCGAGCAGTACTTC. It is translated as CSVTPRDRGVEQYF.

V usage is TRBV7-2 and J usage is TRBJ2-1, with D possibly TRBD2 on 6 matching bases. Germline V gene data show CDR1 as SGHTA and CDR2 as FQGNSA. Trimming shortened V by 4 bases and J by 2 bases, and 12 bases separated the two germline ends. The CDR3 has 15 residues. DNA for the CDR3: TGTGCCAGCAGCTCGGGACTTGTAACCTACAATGAGCAGTTCTTC. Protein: CASSSGLVTYNEQFF.

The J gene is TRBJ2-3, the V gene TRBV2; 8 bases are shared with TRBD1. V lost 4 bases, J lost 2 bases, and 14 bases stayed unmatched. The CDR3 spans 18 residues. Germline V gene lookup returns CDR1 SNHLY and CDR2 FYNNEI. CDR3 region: CASSVGQGAALPTDTQYF. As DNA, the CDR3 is TGTGCCAGCAGTGTGGGTCAGGGGGCCGCCCTCCCCACAGATACGCAGTATTTT.

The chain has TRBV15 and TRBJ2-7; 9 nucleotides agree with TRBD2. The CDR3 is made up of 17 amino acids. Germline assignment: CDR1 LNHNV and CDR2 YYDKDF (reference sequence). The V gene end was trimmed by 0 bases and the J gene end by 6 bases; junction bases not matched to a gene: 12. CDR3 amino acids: CATSRDALGLAITEQYF. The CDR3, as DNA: TGTGCCACCAGCAGAGATGCGTTAGGACTAGCGATAACCGAGCAGTACTTC. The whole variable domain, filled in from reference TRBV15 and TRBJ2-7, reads DAMVIQNPRYQVTQFGKPVTLSCSQTLNHNVMYWYQQKSSQAPKLLFHYYDKDFNNEADTPDNFQSRRPNTSFCFLDIRSPGLGDTAMYLCATSRDALGLAITEQYFGPGTRLTVT.

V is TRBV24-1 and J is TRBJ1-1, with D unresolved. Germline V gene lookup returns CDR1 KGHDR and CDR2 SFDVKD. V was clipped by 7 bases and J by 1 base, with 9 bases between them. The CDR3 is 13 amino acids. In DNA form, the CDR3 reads TGTGCCACCAGGGAGCTCCCGAACACTGAAGCTTTCTTT. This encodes CATRELPNTEAFF.

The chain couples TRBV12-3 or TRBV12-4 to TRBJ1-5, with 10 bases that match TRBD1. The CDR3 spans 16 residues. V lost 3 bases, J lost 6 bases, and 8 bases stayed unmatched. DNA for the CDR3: TGTGCCAGCAGTTTCTCCGACAGGGGGCGCTTTCAGCCCCAGCATTTT. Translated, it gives CASSFSDRGRFQPQHF.